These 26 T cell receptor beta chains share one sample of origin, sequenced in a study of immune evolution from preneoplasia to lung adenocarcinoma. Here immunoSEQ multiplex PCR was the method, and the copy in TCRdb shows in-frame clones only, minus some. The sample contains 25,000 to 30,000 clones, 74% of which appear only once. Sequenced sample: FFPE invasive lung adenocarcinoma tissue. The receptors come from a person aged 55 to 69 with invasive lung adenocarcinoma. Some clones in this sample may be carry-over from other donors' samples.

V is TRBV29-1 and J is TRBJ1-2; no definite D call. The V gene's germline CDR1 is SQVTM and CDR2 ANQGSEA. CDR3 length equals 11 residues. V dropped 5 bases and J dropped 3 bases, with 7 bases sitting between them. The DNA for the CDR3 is TGCAGCGTTTGGTCGGACTATGGCTACACCTTC. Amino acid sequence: CSVWSDYGYTF.

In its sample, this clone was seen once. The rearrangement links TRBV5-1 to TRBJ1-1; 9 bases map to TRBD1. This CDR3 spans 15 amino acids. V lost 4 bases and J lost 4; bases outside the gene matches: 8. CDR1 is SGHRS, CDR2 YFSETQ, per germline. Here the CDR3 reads CASSAQQGAATEAFF. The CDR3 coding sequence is TGCGCCAGCAGCGCCCAACAGGGGGCGGCCACTGAAGCTTTCTTT.

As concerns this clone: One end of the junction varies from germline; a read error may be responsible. For the CDR3, the DNA is TGTGCTTGGAGGGAGCCATGGGGGGGCTACGAGCAGTACTTC. Its translation: CAWREPWGGYEQYF. The V gene is TRBV30, the J gene TRBJ2-7, with 7 bases fitting TRBD2. Germline assignment: CDR1 GTSNPN and CDR2 SVGIG (reference sequence). The CDR3 has 14 amino acids.

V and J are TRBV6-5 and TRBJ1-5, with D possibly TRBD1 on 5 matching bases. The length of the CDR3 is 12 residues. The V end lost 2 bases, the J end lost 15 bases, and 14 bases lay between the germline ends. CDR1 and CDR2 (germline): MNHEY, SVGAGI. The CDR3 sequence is CASSYQQESPHF. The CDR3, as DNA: TGTGCCAGCAGTTACCAACAGGAAAGTCCGCATTTT.

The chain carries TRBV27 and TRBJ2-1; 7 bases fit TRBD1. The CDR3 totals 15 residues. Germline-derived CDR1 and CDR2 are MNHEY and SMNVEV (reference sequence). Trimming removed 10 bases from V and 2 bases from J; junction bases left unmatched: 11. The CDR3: CATLRQGQPYNEQFF. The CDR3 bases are TGTGCCACTTTGCGACAGGGACAGCCCTACAATGAGCAGTTCTTC.

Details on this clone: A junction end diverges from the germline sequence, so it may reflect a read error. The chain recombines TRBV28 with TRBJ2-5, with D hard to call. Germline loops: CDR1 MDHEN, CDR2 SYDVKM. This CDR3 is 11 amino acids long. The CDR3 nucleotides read TGTGCCAGCAGCAGCCAAGAGACCCAATACTTC. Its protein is CASSSQETQYF.

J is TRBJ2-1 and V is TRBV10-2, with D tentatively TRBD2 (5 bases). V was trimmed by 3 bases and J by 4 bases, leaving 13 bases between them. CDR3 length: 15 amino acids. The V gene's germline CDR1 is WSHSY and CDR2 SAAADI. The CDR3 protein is CASSEEIREYNEQFF. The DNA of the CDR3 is TGCGCCAGCAGTGAAGAGATACGGGAATACAATGAGCAGTTCTTC.

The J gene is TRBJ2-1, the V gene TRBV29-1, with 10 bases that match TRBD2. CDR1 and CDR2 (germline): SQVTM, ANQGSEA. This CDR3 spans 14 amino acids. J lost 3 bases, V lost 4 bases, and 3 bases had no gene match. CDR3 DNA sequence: TGCAGCGTTGGAGCGGGAGGGTACTACAATGAGCAGTTCTTC. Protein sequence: CSVGAGGYYNEQFF.

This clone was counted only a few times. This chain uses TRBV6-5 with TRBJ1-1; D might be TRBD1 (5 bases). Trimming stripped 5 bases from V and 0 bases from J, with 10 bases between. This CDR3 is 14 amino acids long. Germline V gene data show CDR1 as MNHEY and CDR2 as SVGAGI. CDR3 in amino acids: CASSRQRMNTEAFF. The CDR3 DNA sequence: TGTGCCAGCAGTCGACAGAGAATGAACACTGAAGCTTTCTTT.

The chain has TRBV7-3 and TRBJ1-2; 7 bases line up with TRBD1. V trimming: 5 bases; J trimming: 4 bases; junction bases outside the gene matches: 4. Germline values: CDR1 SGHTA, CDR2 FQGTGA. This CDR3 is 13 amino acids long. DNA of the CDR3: TGTGCCAGCAGCCCGGGACAGTCCTATGGCTACACCTTC. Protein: CASSPGQSYGYTF.

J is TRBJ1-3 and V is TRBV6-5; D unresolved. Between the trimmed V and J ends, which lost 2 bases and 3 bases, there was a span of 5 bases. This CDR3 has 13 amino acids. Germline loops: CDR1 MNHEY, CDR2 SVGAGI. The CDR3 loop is CASSYGVGNTIYF. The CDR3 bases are TGTGCCAGCAGTTACGGGGTTGGAAACACCATATATTTT.

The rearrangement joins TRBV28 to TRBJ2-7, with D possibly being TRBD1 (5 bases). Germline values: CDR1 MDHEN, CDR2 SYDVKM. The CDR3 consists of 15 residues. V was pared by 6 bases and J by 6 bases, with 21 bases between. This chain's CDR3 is CASSPRAGLVGEQYF. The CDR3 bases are TGTGCCAGCAGCCCCCGGGCAGGGCTGGTTGGCGAGCAGTACTTC.

CDR3 nucleotide sequence: TGCGCCAGCAGCCGATCCGGATCCGACACTGAAGCTTTCTTT. Protein: CASSRSGSDTEAFF. The chain is built from TRBV5-1 and TRBJ1-1; D is unclear. CDR1 is SGHRS and CDR2 is YFSETQ in the germline V gene. Trimming stripped 4 bases from V and 3 bases from J, with 13 bases between. This CDR3 spans 14 amino acids.

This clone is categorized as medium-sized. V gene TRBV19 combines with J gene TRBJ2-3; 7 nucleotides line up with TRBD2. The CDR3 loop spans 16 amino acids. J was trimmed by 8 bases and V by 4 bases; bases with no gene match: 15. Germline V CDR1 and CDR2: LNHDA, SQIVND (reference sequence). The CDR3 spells CASSTTRTSPEGTQYF. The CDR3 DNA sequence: TGTGCCAGTAGTACCACCCGGACTAGTCCTGAGGGTACGCAGTATTTT. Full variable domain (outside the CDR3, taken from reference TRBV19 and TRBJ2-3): DGGITQSPKYLFRKEGQNVTLSCEQNLNHDAMYWYRQDPGQGLRLIYYSQIVNDFQKGDIAEGYSVSREKKESFPLTVTSAQKNPTAFYLCASSTTRTSPEGTQYFGPGTRLTVL.

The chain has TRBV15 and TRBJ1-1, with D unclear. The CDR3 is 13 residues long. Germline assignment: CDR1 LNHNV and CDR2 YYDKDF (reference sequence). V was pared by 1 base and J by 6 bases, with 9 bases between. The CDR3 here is CATSRGGGPEAFF. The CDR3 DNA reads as TGTGCCACCAGCAGAGGAGGAGGGCCTGAAGCTTTCTTT. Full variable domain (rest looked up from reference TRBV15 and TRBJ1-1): DAMVIQNPRYQVTQFGKPVTLSCSQTLNHNVMYWYQQKSSQAPKLLFHYYDKDFNNEADTPDNFQSRRPNTSFCFLDIRSPGLGDTAMYLCATSRGGGPEAFFGQGTRLTVV.

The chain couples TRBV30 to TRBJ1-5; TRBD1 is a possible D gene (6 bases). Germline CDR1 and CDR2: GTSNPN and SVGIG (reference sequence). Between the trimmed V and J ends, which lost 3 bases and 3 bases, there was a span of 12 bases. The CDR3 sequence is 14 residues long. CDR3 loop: CAWSLGGPNQPQHF. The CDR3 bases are TGTGCCTGGAGCCTAGGGGGACCCAATCAGCCCCAGCATTTT. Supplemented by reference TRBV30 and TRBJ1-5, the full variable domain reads SQTIHQWPATLVQPVGSPLSLECTVEGTSNPNLYWYRQAAGRGLQLLFYSVGIGQISSEVPQNLSASRPQDRQFILSSKKLLLSDSGFYLCAWSLGGPNQPQHFGDGTRLSIL.

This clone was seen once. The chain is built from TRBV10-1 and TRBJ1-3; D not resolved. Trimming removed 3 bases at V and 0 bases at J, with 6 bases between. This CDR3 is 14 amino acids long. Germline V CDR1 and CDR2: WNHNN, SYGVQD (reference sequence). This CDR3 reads CASSDHSSGNTIYF. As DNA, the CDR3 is TGCGCCAGCAGTGACCACAGCTCTGGAAACACCATATATTTT.

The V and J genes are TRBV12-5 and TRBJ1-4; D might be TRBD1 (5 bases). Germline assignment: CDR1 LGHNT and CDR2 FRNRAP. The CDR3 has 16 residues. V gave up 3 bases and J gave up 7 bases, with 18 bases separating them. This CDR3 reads CASGFSLDKIGEKLFF. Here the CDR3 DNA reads TGTGCTAGTGGTTTCTCCCTGGACAAAATTGGTGAAAAACTGTTTTTT.

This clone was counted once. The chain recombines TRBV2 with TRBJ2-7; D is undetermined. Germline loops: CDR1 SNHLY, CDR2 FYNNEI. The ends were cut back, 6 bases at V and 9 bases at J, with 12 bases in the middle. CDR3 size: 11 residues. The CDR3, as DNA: TGTGCCAGCAGCCAGCTCTCCGCGCAGTACTTC. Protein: CASSQLSAQYF.

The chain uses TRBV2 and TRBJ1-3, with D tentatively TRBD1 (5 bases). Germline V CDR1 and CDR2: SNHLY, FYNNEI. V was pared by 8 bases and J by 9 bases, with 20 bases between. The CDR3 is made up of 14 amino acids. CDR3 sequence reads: CASGNLYSTGTIYF. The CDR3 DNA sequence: TGTGCCAGCGGAAACCTCTACAGCACAGGCACCATATATTTT.

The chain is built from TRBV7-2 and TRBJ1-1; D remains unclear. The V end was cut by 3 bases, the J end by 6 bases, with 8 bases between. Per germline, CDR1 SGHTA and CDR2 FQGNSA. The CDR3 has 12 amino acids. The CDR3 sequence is CASSFTWAEAFF. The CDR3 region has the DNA TGTGCCAGCAGCTTTACCTGGGCTGAAGCTTTCTTT.

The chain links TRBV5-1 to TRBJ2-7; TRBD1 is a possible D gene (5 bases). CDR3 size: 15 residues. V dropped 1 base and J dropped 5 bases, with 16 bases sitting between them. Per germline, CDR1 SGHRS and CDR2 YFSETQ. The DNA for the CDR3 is TGCGCCAGCAGCTTGATGCAGGGTGTAATTGACGAGCAGTACTTC. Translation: CASSLMQGVIDEQYF.

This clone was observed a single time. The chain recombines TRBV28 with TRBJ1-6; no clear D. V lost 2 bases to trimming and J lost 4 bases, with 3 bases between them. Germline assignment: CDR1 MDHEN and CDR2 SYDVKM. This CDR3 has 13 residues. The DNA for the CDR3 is TGTGCCAGCAGTTTACCTTATAATTCACCCCTCCACTTT. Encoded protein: CASSLPYNSPLHF.

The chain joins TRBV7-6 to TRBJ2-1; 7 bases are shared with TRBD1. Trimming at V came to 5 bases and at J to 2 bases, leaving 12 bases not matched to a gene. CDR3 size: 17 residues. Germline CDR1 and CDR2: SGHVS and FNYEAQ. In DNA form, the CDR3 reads TGTGCCAGCAGCCCCCGATGGACAGGCCAGACCTACAATGAGCAGTTCTTC. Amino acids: CASSPRWTGQTYNEQFF.

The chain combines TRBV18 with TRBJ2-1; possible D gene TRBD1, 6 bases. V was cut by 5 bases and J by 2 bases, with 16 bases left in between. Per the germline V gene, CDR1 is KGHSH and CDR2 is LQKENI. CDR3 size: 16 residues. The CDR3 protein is CASSRRQAEAYNEQFF. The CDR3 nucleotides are TGTGCCAGCTCAAGACGACAGGCCGAAGCCTACAATGAGCAGTTCTTC.

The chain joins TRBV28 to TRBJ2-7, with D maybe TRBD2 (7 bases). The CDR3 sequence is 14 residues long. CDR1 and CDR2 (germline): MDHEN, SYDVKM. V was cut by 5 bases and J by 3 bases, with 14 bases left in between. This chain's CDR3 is CASSQGGGLYEQYF. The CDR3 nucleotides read TGTGCCAGCAGTCAAGGGGGGGGGCTCTACGAGCAGTACTTC.